This T cell receptor beta chain stems from a study of beta chain features in type 1 diabetes. Trimming took 7 bases from V and 5 from J, leaving 18 bases between them. The CDR3 has 14 residues. Looked up from germline, CDR1 is GTSNPN and CDR2 is SVGIG (reference sequence). cDNA synthesis used the whole RNA isolate, giving expressed TCRB sequences. The table came from immunoSEQ multiplex PCR; TCRdb's copy has only in-frame clones and leaves some out. The data show around 500,000 clones, around 28% seen once. This clone turned up a few times. What it recognizes is unknown. Study-wide findings and caveats: Type 1 diabetes patients showed fewer insertions and more deletions at VDJ junctions. For Type 1 diabetes patients, all four CD4+ subsets carried TCRB CDR3s that were moderately but significantly shorter.

This receptor was identified in a man between 18 and 29 years old in good health. J is TRBJ2-1 and V is TRBV30; weak D call: TRBD1 (6 bases). Sequenced material: naive CD4+ T cells from blood. The CDR3, as DNA: TGTGCCTTCCGAACAGGGCTGGGCCACAATGAGCAGTTCTTC. This codes for CAFRTGLGHNEQFF. Complete variable domain (other parts from reference TRBV30 and TRBJ2-1): SQTIHQWPATLVQPVGSPLSLECTVEGTSNPNLYWYRQAAGRGLQLLFYSVGIGQISSEVPQNLSASRPQDRQFILSSKKLLLSDSGFYLCAFRTGLGHNEQFFGPGTRLTVL.